Detailed here is one T cell receptor (beta chain). Per the authors' pipeline: Scientists estimated how many nucleated cells there were by amplifying reference gene primers. Sequencing was performed with immunoSEQ multiplex PCR; in TCRdb, only in-frame clones are kept and a portion is missing. The V and J calls and clone size were taken over from that table, and D and trimming were inferred from the DNA. The sample has 100,000 to 120,000 clones, about 87% seen once. This entry belongs to a study of blood T cell repertoires in COVID-19. Overall study context: The samples span acute and convalescent COVID-19 from the United States, Italy and Spain.

The CDR3 runs to 14 residues. Trimming took off 4 bases at V and 1 base at J, with 12 bases between the two ends. Germline CDR1 is SGHRS and CDR2 is YFSETQ. The chain employs TRBV5-1 and TRBJ2-7, with a possible D match to TRBD1 (6 bases). The material sequenced was peripheral blood. This sequence was found in a woman aged 45-65 years with acute or convalescent COVID-19. Here the CDR3 DNA reads TGCGCCAGCAGCCCCACAGGGTTATCCTACGAGCAGTACTTC. This translates into CASSPTGLSYEQYF.